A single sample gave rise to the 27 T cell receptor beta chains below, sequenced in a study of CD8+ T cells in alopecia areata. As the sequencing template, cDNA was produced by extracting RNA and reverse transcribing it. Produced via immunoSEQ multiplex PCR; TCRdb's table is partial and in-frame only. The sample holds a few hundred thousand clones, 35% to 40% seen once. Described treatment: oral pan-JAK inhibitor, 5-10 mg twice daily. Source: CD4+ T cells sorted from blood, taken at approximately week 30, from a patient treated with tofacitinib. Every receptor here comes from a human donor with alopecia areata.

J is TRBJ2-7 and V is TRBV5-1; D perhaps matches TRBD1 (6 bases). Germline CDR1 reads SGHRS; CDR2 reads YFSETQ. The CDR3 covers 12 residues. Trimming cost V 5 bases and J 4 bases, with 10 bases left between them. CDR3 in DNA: TGCGCCAGCAGGACAGGAACGTACGAGCAGTACTTC. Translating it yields CASRTGTYEQYF.

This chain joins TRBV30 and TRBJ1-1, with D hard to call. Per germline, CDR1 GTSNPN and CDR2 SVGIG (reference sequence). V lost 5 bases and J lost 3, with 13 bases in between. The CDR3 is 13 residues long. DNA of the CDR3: TGTGCCTGGCTCCCCGTACGGGACACTGAAGCTTTCTTT. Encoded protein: CAWLPVRDTEAFF.

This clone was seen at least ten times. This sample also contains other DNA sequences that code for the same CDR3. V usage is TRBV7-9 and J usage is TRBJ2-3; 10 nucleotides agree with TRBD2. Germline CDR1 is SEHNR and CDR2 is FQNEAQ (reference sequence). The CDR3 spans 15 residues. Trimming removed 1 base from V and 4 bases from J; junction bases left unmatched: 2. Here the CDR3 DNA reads TGTGCCAGCAGCTTAGGCCTAGCGGGGGCAGATACGCAGTATTTT. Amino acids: CASSLGLAGADTQYF. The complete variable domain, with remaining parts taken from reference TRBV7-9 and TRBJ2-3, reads DTGVSQNPRHKITKRGQNVTFRCDPISEHNRLYWYRQTLGQGPEFLTYFQNEAQLEKSRLLSDRFSAERPKGSFSTLEIQRTEQGDSAMYLCASSLGLAGADTQYFGPGTRLTVL.

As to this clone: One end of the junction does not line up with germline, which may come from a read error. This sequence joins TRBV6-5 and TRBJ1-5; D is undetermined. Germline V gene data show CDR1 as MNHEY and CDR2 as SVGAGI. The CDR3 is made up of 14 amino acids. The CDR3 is CASSPWSGNQPQHF. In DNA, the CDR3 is TGTGCCAGCAGCCCTTGGTCGGGCAATCAACCCCAGCATTTT.

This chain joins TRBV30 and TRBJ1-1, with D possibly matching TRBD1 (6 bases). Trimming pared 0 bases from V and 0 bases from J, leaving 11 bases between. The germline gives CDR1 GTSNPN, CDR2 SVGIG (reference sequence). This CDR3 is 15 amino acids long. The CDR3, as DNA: TGTGCCTGGAGTGTACTGGGGGCCCTGAACACTGAAGCTTTCTTT. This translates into CAWSVLGALNTEAFF. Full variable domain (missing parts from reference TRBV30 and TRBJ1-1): SQTIHQWPATLVQPVGSPLSLECTVEGTSNPNLYWYRQAAGRGLQLLFYSVGIGQISSEVPQNLSASRPQDRQFILSSKKLLLSDSGFYLCAWSVLGALNTEAFFGQGTRLTVV.

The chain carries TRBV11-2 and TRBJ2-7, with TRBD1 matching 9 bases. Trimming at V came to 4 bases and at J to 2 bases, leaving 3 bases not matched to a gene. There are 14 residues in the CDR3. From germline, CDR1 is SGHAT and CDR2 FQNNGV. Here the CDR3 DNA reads TGTGCCAGCAGCTCGACAGGGGGTCCCTACGAGCAGTACTTC. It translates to CASSSTGGPYEQYF.

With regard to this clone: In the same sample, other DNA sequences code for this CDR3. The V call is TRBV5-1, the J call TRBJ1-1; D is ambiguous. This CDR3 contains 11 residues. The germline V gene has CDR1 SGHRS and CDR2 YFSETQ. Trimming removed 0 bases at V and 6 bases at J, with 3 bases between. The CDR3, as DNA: TGCGCCAGCAGCTTGGAGGCTGAAGCTTTCTTT. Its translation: CASSLEAEAFF.

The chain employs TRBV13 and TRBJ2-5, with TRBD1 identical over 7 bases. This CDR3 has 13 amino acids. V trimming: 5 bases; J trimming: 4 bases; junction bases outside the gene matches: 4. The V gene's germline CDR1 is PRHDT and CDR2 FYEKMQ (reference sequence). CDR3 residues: CASSLTGRETQYF. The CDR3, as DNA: TGTGCCAGCAGCCTGACAGGGAGAGAGACCCAGTACTTC. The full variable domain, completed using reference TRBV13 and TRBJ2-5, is AAGVIQSPRHLIKEKRETATLKCYPIPRHDTVYWYQQGPGQDPQFLISFYEKMQSDKGSIPDRFSAQQFSDYHSELNMSSLELGDSALYFCASSLTGRETQYFGPGTRLLVL.

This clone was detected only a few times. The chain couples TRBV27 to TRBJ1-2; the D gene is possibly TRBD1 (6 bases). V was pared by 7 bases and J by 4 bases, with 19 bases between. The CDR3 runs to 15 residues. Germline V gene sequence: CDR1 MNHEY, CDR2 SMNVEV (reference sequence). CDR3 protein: CASKSDRLVAYGYTF. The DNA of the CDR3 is TGTGCCAGCAAAAGCGACAGGTTGGTAGCCTATGGCTACACCTTC.

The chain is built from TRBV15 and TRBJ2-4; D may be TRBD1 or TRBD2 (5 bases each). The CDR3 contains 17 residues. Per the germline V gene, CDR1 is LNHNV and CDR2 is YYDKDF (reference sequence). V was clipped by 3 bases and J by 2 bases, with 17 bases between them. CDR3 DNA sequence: TGTGCCACCAGCAGTGGCCTGGGGGTTGGGACCAAAAACATTCAGTACTTC. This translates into CATSSGLGVGTKNIQYF.

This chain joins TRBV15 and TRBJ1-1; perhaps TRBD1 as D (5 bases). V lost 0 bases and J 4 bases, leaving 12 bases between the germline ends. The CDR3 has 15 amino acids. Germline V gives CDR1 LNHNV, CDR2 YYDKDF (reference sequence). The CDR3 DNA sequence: TGTGCCACCAGCAGAGATGCCGGGGGTGGCACTGAAGCTTTCTTT. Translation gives CATSRDAGGGTEAFF.

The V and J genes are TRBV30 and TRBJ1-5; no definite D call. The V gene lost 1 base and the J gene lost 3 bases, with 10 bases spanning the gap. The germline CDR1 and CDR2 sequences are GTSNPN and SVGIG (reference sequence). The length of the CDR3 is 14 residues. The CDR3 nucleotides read TGTGCCTGGAGTGATTTCCAGGACAATCAGCCCCAGCATTTT. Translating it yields CAWSDFQDNQPQHF.

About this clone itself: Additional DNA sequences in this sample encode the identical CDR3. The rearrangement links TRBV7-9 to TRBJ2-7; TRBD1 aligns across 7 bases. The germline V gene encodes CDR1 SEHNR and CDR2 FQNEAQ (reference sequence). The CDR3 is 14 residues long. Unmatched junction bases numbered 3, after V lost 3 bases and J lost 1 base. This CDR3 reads CASSLGTDSYEQYF. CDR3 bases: TGTGCCAGCAGCTTGGGGACAGATTCCTACGAGCAGTACTTC.

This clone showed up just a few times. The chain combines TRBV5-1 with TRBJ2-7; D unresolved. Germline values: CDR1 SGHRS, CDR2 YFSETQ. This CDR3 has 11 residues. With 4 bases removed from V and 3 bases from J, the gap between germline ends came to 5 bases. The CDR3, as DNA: TGCGCCAGCAGCGGAGACTACGAGCAGTACTTC. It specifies CASSGDYEQYF.

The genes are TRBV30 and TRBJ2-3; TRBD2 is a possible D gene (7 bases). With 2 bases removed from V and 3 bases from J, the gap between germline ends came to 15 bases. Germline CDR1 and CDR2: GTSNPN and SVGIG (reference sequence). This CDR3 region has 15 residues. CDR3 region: CAWSLWGGLTDTQYF. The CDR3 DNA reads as TGTGCCTGGAGTCTTTGGGGGGGCCTAACAGATACGCAGTATTTT.

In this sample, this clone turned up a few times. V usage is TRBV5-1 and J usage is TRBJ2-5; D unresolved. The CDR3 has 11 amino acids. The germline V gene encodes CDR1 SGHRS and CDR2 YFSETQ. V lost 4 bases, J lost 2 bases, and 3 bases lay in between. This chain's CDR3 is CASSEQETQYF. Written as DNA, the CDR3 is TGCGCCAGCAGCGAACAAGAGACCCAGTACTTC.

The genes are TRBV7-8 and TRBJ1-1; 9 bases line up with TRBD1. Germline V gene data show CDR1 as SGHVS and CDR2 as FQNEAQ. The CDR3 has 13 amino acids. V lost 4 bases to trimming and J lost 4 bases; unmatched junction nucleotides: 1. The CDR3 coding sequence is TGTGCCAGCAGCTCACAGGGGGCCACTGAAGCTTTCTTT. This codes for CASSSQGATEAFF.

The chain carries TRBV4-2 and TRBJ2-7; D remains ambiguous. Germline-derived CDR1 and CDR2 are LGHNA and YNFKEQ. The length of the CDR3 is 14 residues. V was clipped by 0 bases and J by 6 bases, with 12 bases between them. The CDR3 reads CASSQELSGREQYF. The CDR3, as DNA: TGTGCCAGCAGCCAAGAACTTAGTGGGCGCGAGCAGTACTTC.

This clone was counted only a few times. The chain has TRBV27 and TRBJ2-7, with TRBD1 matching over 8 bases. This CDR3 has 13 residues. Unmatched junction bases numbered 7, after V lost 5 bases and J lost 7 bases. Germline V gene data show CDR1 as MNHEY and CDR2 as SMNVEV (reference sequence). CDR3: CASSPRTGREQYF. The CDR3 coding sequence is TGTGCCAGCAGTCCGCGGACAGGGAGGGAGCAGTACTTC.

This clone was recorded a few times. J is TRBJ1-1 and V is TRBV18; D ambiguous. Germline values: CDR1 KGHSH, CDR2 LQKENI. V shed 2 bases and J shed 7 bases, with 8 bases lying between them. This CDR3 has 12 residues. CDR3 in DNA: TGTGCCAGCTCACCAGACAATTATGAAGCTTTCTTT. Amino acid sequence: CASSPDNYEAFF.

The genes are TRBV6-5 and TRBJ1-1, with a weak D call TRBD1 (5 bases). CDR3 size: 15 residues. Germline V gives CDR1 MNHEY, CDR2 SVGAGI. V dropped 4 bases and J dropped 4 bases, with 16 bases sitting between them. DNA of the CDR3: TGTGCCAGCAGTTCCCCAGCGACGGGGGGCACTGAAGCTTTCTTT. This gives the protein CASSSPATGGTEAFF.

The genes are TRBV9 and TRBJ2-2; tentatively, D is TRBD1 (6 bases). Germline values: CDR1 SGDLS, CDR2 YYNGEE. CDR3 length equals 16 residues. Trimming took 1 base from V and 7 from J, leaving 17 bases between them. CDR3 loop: CASSVSGARHNGELFF. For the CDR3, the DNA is TGTGCCAGCAGCGTATCAGGGGCGAGGCACAACGGGGAGCTGTTTTTT.

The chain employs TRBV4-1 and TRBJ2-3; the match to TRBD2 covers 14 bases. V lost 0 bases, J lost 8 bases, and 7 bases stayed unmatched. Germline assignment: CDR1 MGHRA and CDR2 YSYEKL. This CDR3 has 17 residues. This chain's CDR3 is CASSQEGLAGVEGTQYF. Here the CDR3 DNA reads TGCGCCAGCAGCCAAGAGGGACTAGCGGGAGTAGAGGGTACGCAGTATTTT.

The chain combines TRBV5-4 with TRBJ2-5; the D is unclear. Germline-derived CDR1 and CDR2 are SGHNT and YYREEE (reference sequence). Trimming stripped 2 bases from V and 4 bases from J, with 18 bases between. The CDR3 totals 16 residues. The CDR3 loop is CASSLSPLRATETQYF. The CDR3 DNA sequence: TGTGCCAGCAGCTTATCCCCTCTTAGGGCCACAGAGACCCAGTACTTC.

The CDR3 sequence is CASSLERSDEKLFF. In nucleotides, the CDR3 is TGCGCCAGCAGCTTGGAGAGATCGGATGAAAAACTGTTTTTT. The chain carries TRBV5-1 and TRBJ1-4; D unclear. Between the trimmed V and J ends, which lost 0 bases and 6 bases, there was a span of 9 bases. The CDR3 contains 14 residues. CDR1 is SGHRS, CDR2 YFSETQ, per germline.

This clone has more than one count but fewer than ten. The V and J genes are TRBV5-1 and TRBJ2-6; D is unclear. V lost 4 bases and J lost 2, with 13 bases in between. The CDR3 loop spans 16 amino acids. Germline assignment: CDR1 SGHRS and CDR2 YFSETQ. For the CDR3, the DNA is TGCGCCAGCAGCCAGGACGGTCCCGCTGGGGCCAACGTCCTGACTTTC. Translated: CASSQDGPAGANVLTF. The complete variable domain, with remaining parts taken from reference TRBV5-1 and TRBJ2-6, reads KAGVTQTPRYLIKTRGQQVTLSCSPISGHRSVSWYQQTPGQGLQFLFEYFSETQRNKGNFPGRFSGRQFSNSRSEMNVSTLELGDSALYLCASSQDGPAGANVLTFGAGSRLTVL.

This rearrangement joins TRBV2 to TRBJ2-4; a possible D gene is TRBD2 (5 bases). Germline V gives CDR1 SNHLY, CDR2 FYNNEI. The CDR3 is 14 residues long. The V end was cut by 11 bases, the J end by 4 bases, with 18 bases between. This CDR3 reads CASHRERTKNIQYF. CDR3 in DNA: TGTGCCTCCCACAGAGAGCGGACTAAAAACATTCAGTACTTC.